The 26 T cell receptor beta chains reported below all come from one sample, sequenced in a study of blood T cell repertoires in COVID-19. Some clones are missing from TCRdb's copy, which holds only in-frame ones; the method was immunoSEQ multiplex PCR. The sample lists roughly 120,000 clones, roughly 80% seen once, with roughly 4% in the top ten. The specimen sequenced was peripheral blood. These TCRs come from a human donor in a cohort sampled during active or convalescent COVID-19.

The chain has TRBV6-5 and TRBJ1-1; TRBD1 is a possible D gene (5 bases). Deletions cut 6 bases from V and 0 bases from J, with 11 bases between. The CDR3 runs 14 residues. Germline CDR1 reads MNHEY; CDR2 reads SVGAGI. This chain's CDR3 is CASRPDRVNTEAFF. CDR3 coding DNA: TGTGCCAGCAGACCAGACAGAGTGAACACTGAAGCTTTCTTT.

This clone was detected a few times. The chain combines TRBV20-1 with TRBJ2-1, with D hard to call. Trimming stripped 3 bases from V and 8 bases from J, with 17 bases between. This CDR3 is 14 amino acids long. Germline V gene sequence: CDR1 DFQATT, CDR2 SNEGSKA (reference sequence). CDR3 region: CSASKPAGVDEQFF. As DNA, the CDR3 is TGCAGTGCTAGTAAGCCCGCTGGTGTTGATGAGCAGTTCTTC.

This clone has only a few counts. The chain is built from TRBV11-3 and TRBJ2-7; 9 bases align to TRBD1. The CDR3 is 16 residues long. The V gene's germline CDR1 is SGHNT and CDR2 YENEEA. V dropped 5 bases and J dropped 4; count of bases not matched to a gene: 12. This CDR3 is CASSPGTGTGRYEQYF. CDR3 DNA: TGTGCCAGCAGCCCCGGCACCGGGACAGGGAGATACGAGCAGTACTTC. Supplemented by reference TRBV11-3 and TRBJ2-7, the full variable domain reads EAGVVQSPRYKIIEKKQPVAFWCNPISGHNTLYWYLQNLGQGPELLIRYENEEAVDDSQLPKDRFSAERLKGVDSTLKIQPAELGDSAVYLCASSPGTGTGRYEQYFGPGTRLTVT.

This chain connects TRBV28 to TRBJ1-5; 7 bases are a match to TRBD1. CDR1 MDHEN and CDR2 SYDVKM come from the germline V gene. Germline trimming cut 4 bases from V and 4 bases from J; bases unmatched to any gene: 13. The CDR3 spans 17 residues. This CDR3 is CASSSGDSALGNQPQHF. As DNA, the CDR3 is TGTGCCAGCAGTTCCGGGGACAGCGCACTGGGGAATCAGCCCCAGCATTTT.

V usage is TRBV3-1 (or the pseudogene TRBV3-2) and J usage is TRBJ1-4; 7 bases are shared with TRBD1. The CDR3 runs 16 residues. Germline V gene sequence: CDR1 LGHDT, CDR2 YNNKEL (reference sequence). V lost 2 bases to trimming and J lost 4 bases; unmatched junction nucleotides: 7. The DNA of the CDR3 is TGTGCCAGCAGCCAAAGAATCAGGGGGAGTAATGAAAAACTGTTTTTT. Protein: CASSQRIRGSNEKLFF.

The V gene is TRBV3-1 (or the pseudogene TRBV3-2), the J gene TRBJ1-6; 7 bases fit TRBD1. CDR3 size: 13 residues. J gave up 7 bases and V 10 bases, and 7 bases lay outside the gene matches. The germline CDR1 and CDR2 sequences are LGHDT and YNNKEL (reference sequence). The CDR3 reads CATRGGSNSPLHF. CDR3 coding DNA: TGTGCCACCAGGGGGGGGAGCAATTCACCCCTCCACTTT.

The J gene is TRBJ2-7, the V gene TRBV4-3; 15 nucleotides agree with TRBD2. Germline lookup yields CDR1 LGHNA and CDR2 YSLEER. CDR3 size: 17 residues. V shed 4 bases and J 4 bases; nucleotides not matched to a gene: 8. The CDR3 is CASSLVGGLAGGYEQYF. DNA of the CDR3: TGCGCCAGCAGCCTCGTAGGGGGACTAGCGGGGGGATACGAGCAGTACTTC.

This chain connects TRBV7-9 to TRBJ1-2; 10 bases map to TRBD1. Unmatched junction bases numbered 1, after V lost 0 bases and J lost 3 bases. Germline loops: CDR1 SEHNR, CDR2 FQNEAQ (reference sequence). The CDR3 sequence is 15 residues long. The CDR3, as DNA: TGTGCCAGCAGCTTAGCGGACAGGGGGTACTATGGCTACACCTTC. Residues: CASSLADRGYYGYTF. The entire variable domain, with the rest obtained from reference TRBV7-9 and TRBJ1-2, is as follows: DTGVSQNPRHKITKRGQNVTFRCDPISEHNRLYWYRQTLGQGPEFLTYFQNEAQLEKSRLLSDRFSAERPKGSFSTLEIQRTEQGDSAMYLCASSLADRGYYGYTFGSGTRLTVV.

This clone was picked up one time. The V call is TRBV3-1 (or the pseudogene TRBV3-2), the J call TRBJ2-7, with a possible D match to TRBD1 (6 bases). The CDR3 length is 13 residues. Germline V gene lookup returns CDR1 LGHDT and CDR2 YNNKEL (reference sequence). V lost 4 bases, J lost 1 base, and 8 bases lay in between. CDR3 amino acids: CASSLRGSYEQYF. The CDR3 region has the DNA TGTGCCAGCAGCCTCAGGGGATCCTACGAGCAGTACTTC.

The rearrangement links TRBV2 to TRBJ2-7; no clear D. The germline V gene encodes CDR1 SNHLY and CDR2 FYNNEI. V gave up 5 bases and J gave up 3 bases, with 8 bases separating them. This CDR3 is built from 12 residues. The CDR3 coding sequence is TGTGCCAGCAGTCAGTTCATCTACGAGCAGTACTTC. This codes for CASSQFIYEQYF.

The genes are TRBV4-3 and TRBJ2-7; 8 nucleotides line up with TRBD1. This CDR3 has 16 amino acids. The germline V gene has CDR1 LGHNA and CDR2 YSLEER. V dropped 2 bases and J dropped 5; count of bases not matched to a gene: 11. In DNA, the CDR3 is TGCGCCAGCAGCCAAACCCCTGGACAGGGATTTCACGAGCAGTACTTC. Encoded protein: CASSQTPGQGFHEQYF.

J is TRBJ1-3 and V is TRBV13; no reliable D call. The CDR3 runs 14 residues. V was shortened by 0 bases and J by 3 bases, with 6 bases between the two germline ends. The V gene's germline CDR1 is PRHDT and CDR2 FYEKMQ (reference sequence). CDR3 in amino acids: CASSLGSFGNTIYF. CDR3 sequence (DNA): TGTGCCAGCAGCTTAGGGAGTTTTGGAAACACCATATATTTT.

This chain links TRBV12-3 or TRBV12-4 with TRBJ1-1, with D perhaps matching TRBD1 (5 bases). The CDR3 covers 11 residues. The V and J ends lost 6 bases and 7 bases respectively, with 9 bases between them. CDR3 DNA sequence: TGTGCCAGCAGCCAGGGTGGTGAAGCTTTCTTT. It yields the protein CASSQGGEAFF.

Remarks on this clone: In the same sample, other DNA sequences code for this CDR3. The gene calls are TRBV19 and TRBJ2-7, with D perhaps matching TRBD1 (6 bases). CDR3 size: 14 residues. Trimming pared 3 bases from V and 7 bases from J, leaving 16 bases between. Germline V gene data show CDR1 as LNHDA and CDR2 as SQIVND (reference sequence). The CDR3 DNA reads as TGTGCCAGTAGTATGGGGGCGGCAGGGCGAGAGCAGTACTTC. It specifies CASSMGAAGREQYF.

This chain uses TRBV9 with TRBJ1-4; 7 bases map to TRBD1. CDR3 length: 15 residues. J was trimmed by 4 bases and V by 0 bases; bases with no gene match: 3. The germline V gene has CDR1 SGDLS and CDR2 YYNGEE. CDR3 region: CASSVAGQSNEKLFF. DNA for the CDR3: TGTGCCAGCAGCGTAGCGGGACAGAGTAATGAAAAACTGTTTTTT.

This clone has a handful of counts. This chain connects TRBV4-1 to TRBJ1-2; TRBD1 matches at 9 bases. Unmatched junction bases numbered 6, after V lost 5 bases and J lost 8 bases. The CDR3 consists of 13 residues. CDR1 is MGHRA, CDR2 YSYEKL, per germline. The DNA of the CDR3 is TGCGCCAGCAGCAGTCGGACAGGGGACGGCTACACCTTC. Protein: CASSSRTGDGYTF.

The chain's CDR3 is CASTGGRGQGYTF. The CDR3 bases are TGTGCCAGTACCGGCGGGAGGGGGCAAGGCTACACCTTC. This chain links TRBV19 with TRBJ1-2, with TRBD1 matching 7 bases. The J segment lost 8 bases and the V segment lost 7 bases, leaving 10 bases of the junction unmatched. The CDR3 loop spans 13 amino acids. Germline V CDR1 and CDR2: LNHDA, SQIVND (reference sequence).

V and J are TRBV27 and TRBJ2-5, with 8 bases matching TRBD2. CDR3 size: 16 residues. Germline loops: CDR1 MNHEY, CDR2 SMNVEV (reference sequence). J was trimmed by 1 base and V by 6 bases; bases with no gene match: 10. CDR3: CASSPLLAALQETQYF. The DNA for the CDR3 is TGTGCCAGCAGCCCCCTACTAGCGGCCCTCCAAGAGACCCAGTACTTC.

Details on this clone: This sample includes further DNA sequences coding for the same CDR3. The rearrangement uses TRBV18 and TRBJ2-2; D not certain. Germline CDR1 reads KGHSH; CDR2 reads LQKENI. Trimming left V 2 bases short and J 1 base short, with 8 bases between. The CDR3 extends over 15 amino acids. The CDR3 bases are TGTGCCAGCTCACCAGGAAGAGGGAACACCGGGGAGCTGTTTTTT. As protein: CASSPGRGNTGELFF.

The chain recombines TRBV28 with TRBJ2-1, with 8 nucleotides matching TRBD2. This CDR3 is 16 amino acids long. V dropped 1 base and J dropped 5; count of bases not matched to a gene: 7. The germline V gene encodes CDR1 MDHEN and CDR2 SYDVKM. CDR3 coding DNA: TGTGCCAGCAGTTTATTAGCGGGGCGGGTTAACAATGAGCAGTTCTTC. The encoded protein is CASSLLAGRVNNEQFF.

The chain couples TRBV15 to TRBJ2-1; 10 nucleotides match TRBD1. Losses at the gene ends were 7 bases for V and 6 bases for J; bases not matched to a gene: 6. This CDR3 spans 14 amino acids. Germline CDR1 is LNHNV and CDR2 is YYDKDF (reference sequence). In DNA form, the CDR3 reads TGTGCCACCAAGACAGGGGGCGTCTTCAATGAGCAGTTCTTC. Its protein product is CATKTGGVFNEQFF.

The chain joins TRBV5-4 to TRBJ2-3; D possibly corresponds to TRBD2 (6 bases). The CDR3 is 16 residues long. Trimming removed 0 bases from V and 3 bases from J, with 14 bases in between. The V gene's germline CDR1 is SGHNT and CDR2 YYREEE (reference sequence). CDR3 coding DNA: TGTGCCAGCAGCTTGGGGCGGGGAGATGGTACAGATACGCAGTATTTT. Its translation: CASSLGRGDGTDTQYF.

CDR3 residues: CATFNPGQGENSNQPQHF. CDR3 sequence (DNA): TGTGCCACTTTCAATCCGGGACAGGGGGAAAATAGCAATCAGCCCCAGCATTTT. The V gene is TRBV10-3, the J gene TRBJ1-5, with 11 bases that match TRBD1. The trim removed 10 bases at V and 0 bases at J, leaving 14 bases unmatched. Germline CDR1 is ENHRY and CDR2 is SYGVKD. This CDR3 comprises 18 residues.

The genes are TRBV5-1 and TRBJ2-1; TRBD2 aligns across 7 bases. Per germline, CDR1 SGHRS and CDR2 YFSETQ. Trimming removed 1 base from V and 4 bases from J; junction bases left unmatched: 8. The length of the CDR3 is 16 residues. CDR3 sequence reads: CASSLYGPSGYNEQFF. The CDR3 nucleotides read TGCGCCAGCAGCTTGTATGGGCCTAGCGGATACAATGAGCAGTTCTTC.

This clone was seen a handful of times. The V call is TRBV5-1, the J call TRBJ1-4; TRBD1 is a possible D gene (5 bases). Germline V lookup: CDR1 SGHRS, CDR2 YFSETQ. The CDR3 is 14 residues long. Between the trimmed V and J ends, which lost 3 bases and 5 bases, there was a span of 11 bases. The chain's CDR3 is CASSSSGGNEKLFF. Written as DNA, the CDR3 is TGCGCCAGCAGCTCCTCGGGGGGGAATGAAAAACTGTTTTTT. Looking up the rest from reference TRBV5-1 and TRBJ1-4 gives the full variable domain: KAGVTQTPRYLIKTRGQQVTLSCSPISGHRSVSWYQQTPGQGLQFLFEYFSETQRNKGNFPGRFSGRQFSNSRSEMNVSTLELGDSALYLCASSSSGGNEKLFFGSGTQLSVL.

The chain has TRBV9 and TRBJ2-5; 13 bases line up with TRBD2. The J segment lost 2 bases and the V segment lost 4 bases, leaving 2 bases of the junction unmatched. The germline gives CDR1 SGDLS, CDR2 YYNGEE. CDR3 length equals 15 residues. DNA for the CDR3: TGTGCCAGCAGCCCGGGACTAGCGGGACAAGAGACCCAGTACTTC. Translating gives CASSPGLAGQETQYF.